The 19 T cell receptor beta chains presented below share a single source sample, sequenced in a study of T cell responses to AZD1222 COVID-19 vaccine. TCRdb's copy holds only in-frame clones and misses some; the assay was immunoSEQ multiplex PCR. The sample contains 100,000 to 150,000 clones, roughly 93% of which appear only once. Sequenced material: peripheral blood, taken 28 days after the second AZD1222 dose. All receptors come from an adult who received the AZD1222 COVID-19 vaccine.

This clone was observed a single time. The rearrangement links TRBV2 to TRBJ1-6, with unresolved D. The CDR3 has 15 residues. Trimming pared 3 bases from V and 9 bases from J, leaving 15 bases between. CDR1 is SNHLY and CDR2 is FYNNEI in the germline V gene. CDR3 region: CASSDMPGPSSPLHF. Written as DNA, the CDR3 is TGTGCCAGCAGTGATATGCCAGGTCCCAGTTCACCCCTCCACTTT. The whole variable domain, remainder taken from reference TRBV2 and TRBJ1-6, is EPEVTQTPSHQVTQMGQEVILRCVPISNHLYFYWYRQILGQKVEFLVSFYNNEISEKSEIFDDQFSVERPDGSNFTLKIRSTKLEDSAMYFCASSDMPGPSSPLHFGNGTRLTVT.

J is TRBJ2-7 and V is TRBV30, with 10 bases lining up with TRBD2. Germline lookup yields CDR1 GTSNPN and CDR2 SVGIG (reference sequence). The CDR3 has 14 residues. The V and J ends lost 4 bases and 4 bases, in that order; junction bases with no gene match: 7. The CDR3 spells CAWTRTSGRYEQYF. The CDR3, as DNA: TGTGCCTGGACCCGGACTAGCGGACGATACGAGCAGTACTTC. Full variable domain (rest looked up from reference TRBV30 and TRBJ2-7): SQTIHQWPATLVQPVGSPLSLECTVEGTSNPNLYWYRQAAGRGLQLLFYSVGIGQISSEVPQNLSASRPQDRQFILSSKKLLLSDSGFYLCAWTRTSGRYEQYFGPGTRLTVT.

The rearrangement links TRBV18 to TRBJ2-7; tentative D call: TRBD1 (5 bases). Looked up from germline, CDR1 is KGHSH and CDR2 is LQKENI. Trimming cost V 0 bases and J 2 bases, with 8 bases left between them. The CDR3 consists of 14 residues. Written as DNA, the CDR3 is TGTGCCAGCTCACCACCCTCCAGGGCCTACGAGCAGTACTTC. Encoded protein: CASSPPSRAYEQYF.

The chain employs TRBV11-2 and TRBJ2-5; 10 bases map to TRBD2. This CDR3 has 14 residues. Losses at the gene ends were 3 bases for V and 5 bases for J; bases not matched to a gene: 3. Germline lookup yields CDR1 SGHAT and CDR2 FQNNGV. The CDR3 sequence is CASSFNSGRETQYF. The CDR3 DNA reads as TGTGCCAGCAGCTTTAATAGCGGGAGGGAGACCCAGTACTTC.

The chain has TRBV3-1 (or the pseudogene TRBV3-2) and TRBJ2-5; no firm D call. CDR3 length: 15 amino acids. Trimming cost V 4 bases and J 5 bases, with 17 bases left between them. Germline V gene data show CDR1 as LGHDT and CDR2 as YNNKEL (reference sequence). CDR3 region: CASSLLVRTGETQYF. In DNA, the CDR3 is TGTGCCAGCAGCCTACTCGTCCGGACCGGGGAGACCCAGTACTTC.

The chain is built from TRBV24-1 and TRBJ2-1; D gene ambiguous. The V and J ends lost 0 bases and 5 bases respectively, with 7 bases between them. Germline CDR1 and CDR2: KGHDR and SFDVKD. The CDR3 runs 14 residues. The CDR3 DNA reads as TGTGCCACCAGTGATTTGAGGCAGGACAATGAGCAGTTCTTC. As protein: CATSDLRQDNEQFF.

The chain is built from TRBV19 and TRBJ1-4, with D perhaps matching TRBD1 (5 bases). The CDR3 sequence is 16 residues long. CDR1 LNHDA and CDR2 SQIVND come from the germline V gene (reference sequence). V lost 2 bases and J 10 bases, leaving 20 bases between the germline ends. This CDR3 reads CASSITRDSVPGKLFF. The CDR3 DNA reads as TGTGCCAGTAGTATAACAAGAGACAGTGTTCCGGGAAAACTGTTTTTT.

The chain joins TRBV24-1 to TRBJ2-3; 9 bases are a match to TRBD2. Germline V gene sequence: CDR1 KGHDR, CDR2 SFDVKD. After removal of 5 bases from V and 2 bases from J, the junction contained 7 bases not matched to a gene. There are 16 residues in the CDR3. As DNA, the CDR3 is TGTGCCACCAGTGTGGGTAGCGGGGGAATCACAGATACGCAGTATTTT. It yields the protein CATSVGSGGITDTQYF.

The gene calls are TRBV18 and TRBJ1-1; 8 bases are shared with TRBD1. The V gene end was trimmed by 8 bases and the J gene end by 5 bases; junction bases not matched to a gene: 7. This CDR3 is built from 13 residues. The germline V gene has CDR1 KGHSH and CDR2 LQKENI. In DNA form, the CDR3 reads TGTGCCAGCACAGGGGGGGGAGATACTGAAGCTTTCTTT. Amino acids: CASTGGGDTEAFF.

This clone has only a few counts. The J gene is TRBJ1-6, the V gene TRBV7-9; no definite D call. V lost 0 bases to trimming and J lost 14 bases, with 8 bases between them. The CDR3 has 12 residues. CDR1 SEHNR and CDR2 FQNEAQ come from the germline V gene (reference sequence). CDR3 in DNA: TGTGCCAGCAGCTTAGCTTGGTCGGCCCTCCACTTT. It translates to CASSLAWSALHF.

CDR3 residues: CATSPRAGGEQYF. Here the CDR3 DNA reads TGTGCCACCAGCCCCAGAGCGGGAGGGGAGCAGTACTTC. The rearrangement joins TRBV15 to TRBJ2-7, with TRBD2 matching over 10 bases. Per germline, CDR1 LNHNV and CDR2 YYDKDF (reference sequence). V lost 5 bases to trimming and J lost 7 bases; unmatched junction nucleotides: 5. The CDR3 is made up of 13 amino acids. The complete variable domain, with remaining parts taken from reference TRBV15 and TRBJ2-7, reads DAMVIQNPRYQVTQFGKPVTLSCSQTLNHNVMYWYQQKSSQAPKLLFHYYDKDFNNEADTPDNFQSRRPNTSFCFLDIRSPGLGDTAMYLCATSPRAGGEQYFGPGTRLTVT.

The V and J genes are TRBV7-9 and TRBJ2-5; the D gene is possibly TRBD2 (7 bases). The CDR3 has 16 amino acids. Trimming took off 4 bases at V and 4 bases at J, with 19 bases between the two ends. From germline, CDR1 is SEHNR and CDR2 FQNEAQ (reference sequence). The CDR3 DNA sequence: TGTGCCAGCAGCTGGGACGTGGGGGGGCGCGTAGAGACCCAGTACTTC. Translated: CASSWDVGGRVETQYF.

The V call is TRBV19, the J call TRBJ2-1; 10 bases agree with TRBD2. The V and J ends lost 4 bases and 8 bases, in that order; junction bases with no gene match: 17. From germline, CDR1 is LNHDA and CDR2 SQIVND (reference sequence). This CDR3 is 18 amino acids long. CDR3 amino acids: CASSKKTSGSHGLHEQFF. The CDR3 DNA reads TGTGCCAGTAGTAAAAAGACTAGCGGGTCCCACGGCCTCCATGAGCAGTTCTTC.

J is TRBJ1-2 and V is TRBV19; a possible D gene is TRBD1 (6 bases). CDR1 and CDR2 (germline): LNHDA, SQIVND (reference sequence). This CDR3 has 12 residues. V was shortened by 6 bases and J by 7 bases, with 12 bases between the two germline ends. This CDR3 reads CASSVRGAGYTF. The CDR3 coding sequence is TGTGCCAGTAGCGTCAGGGGTGCTGGCTACACCTTC.

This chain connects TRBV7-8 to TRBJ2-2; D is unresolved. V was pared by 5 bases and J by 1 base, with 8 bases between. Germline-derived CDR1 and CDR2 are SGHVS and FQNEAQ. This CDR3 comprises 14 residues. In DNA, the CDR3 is TGTGCCAGCAGCCCGTCAGTGAACACCGGGGAGCTGTTTTTT. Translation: CASSPSVNTGELFF.

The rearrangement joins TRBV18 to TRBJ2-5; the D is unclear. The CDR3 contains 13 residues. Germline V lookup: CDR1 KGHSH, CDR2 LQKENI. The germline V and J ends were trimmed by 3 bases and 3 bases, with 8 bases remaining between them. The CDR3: CASSPGYEETQYF. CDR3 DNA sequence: TGTGCCAGCTCACCGGGTTATGAAGAGACCCAGTACTTC.

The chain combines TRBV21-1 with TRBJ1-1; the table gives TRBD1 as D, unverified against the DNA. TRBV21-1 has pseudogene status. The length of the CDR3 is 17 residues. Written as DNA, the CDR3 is TGTGCCAGCAGCCACGTAGAGGCAGGGGGCCTTGAGGATGAAGCTTTCTTT. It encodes CASSHVEAGGLEDEAFF.

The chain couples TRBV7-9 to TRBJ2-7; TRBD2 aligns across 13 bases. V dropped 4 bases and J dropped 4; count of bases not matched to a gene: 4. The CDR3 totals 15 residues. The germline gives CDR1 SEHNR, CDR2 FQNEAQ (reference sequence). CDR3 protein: CASSSILAGGYEQYF. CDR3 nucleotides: TGTGCCAGCAGCTCCATACTAGCGGGAGGGTACGAGCAGTACTTC.

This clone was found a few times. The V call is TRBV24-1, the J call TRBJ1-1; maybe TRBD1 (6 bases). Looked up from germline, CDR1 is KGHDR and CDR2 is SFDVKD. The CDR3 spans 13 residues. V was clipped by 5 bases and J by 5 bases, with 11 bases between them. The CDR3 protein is CATSAGGGTEAFF. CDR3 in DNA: TGTGCCACCAGTGCCGGAGGGGGTACTGAAGCTTTCTTT.